The clone carrying this T cell receptor beta chain was recorded once. This sample was included in a study of blood T cell repertoires in COVID-19. Across the whole study: The study drew acute and convalescent COVID-19 samples from the United States, Italy and Spain. Nucleic acid was either cDNA or gDNA, and it came from T cells, B-cell-depleted T cells, or PBMCs.

CDR1 is SGDLS, CDR2 YYNGEE, per germline. After removal of 1 base from V and 5 bases from J, the junction contained 6 bases not matched to a gene. This CDR3 is built from 16 residues. In the study's own analysis: It was from reference gene primer amplification that nucleated cell counts were estimated. Sequencing used immunoSEQ multiplex PCR; TCRdb keeps in-frame clones, though not all of them. V and J calls and clone size come straight from that table; D and trimming were deduced from the DNA. Seen here are more than 150,000 clones, 65% to 90% observed once, and the top ten hold over 8%. The origin of this receptor is a woman aged 50 to 65 with acute or convalescent COVID-19. The sequenced material came from peripheral blood. The rearrangement uses TRBV9 and TRBJ2-2; 9 bases agree with TRBD1. This chain's CDR3 is CASSVTGQGRTGELFF. CDR3 bases: TGTGCCAGCAGCGTAACGGGACAGGGTCGGACCGGGGAGCTGTTTTTT.